One and the same sample provided the 24 T cell receptor beta chains below, sequenced in a study of blood T cell repertoires in COVID-19. Libraries were prepared by immunoSEQ multiplex PCR; TCRdb keeps only in-frame clonotypes and omits some of them. Seen here are approximately 90,000 clones, around four fifths observed once, and the top ten hold about 11%. What was sequenced was peripheral blood. These receptor sequences come from a man between 65 and 80 years old with acute or convalescent COVID-19.

In this sample, this clone turned up once. The chain couples TRBV15 to TRBJ1-6; D is possibly TRBD1 (5 bases). CDR1 is LNHNV and CDR2 is YYDKDF in the germline V gene (reference sequence). Trimming removed 5 bases at V and 1 base at J, with 18 bases between. This CDR3 has 18 residues. The CDR3 sequence: CATSLPWGLRSYNSPLHF. The CDR3 region has the DNA TGTGCCACCAGCCTTCCCTGGGGCCTAAGGTCCTATAATTCACCCCTCCACTTT.

The chain carries TRBV28 and TRBJ1-2; D remains unclear. This CDR3 comprises 16 residues. From germline, CDR1 is MDHEN and CDR2 SYDVKM. V was cut by 2 bases and J by 0 bases, with 13 bases left in between. The CDR3 here is CASSLTVEAANYGYTF. CDR3 in DNA: TGTGCCAGCAGTTTAACCGTGGAGGCGGCTAACTATGGCTACACCTTC.

The chain has TRBV6-5 and TRBJ1-6, with D possibly being TRBD1 (6 bases). The V gene's germline CDR1 is MNHEY and CDR2 SVGAGI. Trimming removed 6 bases from V and 6 bases from J, with 15 bases in between. The CDR3 consists of 15 residues. The CDR3 DNA reads TGTGCCAGCAGGACAGGATCGATTGTTAATTCACCCCTCCACTTT. Protein: CASRTGSIVNSPLHF.

The V call is TRBV6-5, the J call TRBJ2-4; D might be TRBD1 (6 bases). The CDR3 spans 15 residues. CDR1 MNHEY and CDR2 SVGAGI come from the germline V gene. With 5 bases removed from V and 2 bases from J, the gap between germline ends came to 13 bases. In DNA, the CDR3 is TGTGCCAGCAGTCGGACAGTGGATCCCAAAAACATTCAGTACTTC. Protein: CASSRTVDPKNIQYF.

This clone was counted once. The chain carries TRBV6-5 and TRBJ2-2; D not resolved. Germline V gives CDR1 MNHEY, CDR2 SVGAGI. Deletions cut 1 base from V and 7 bases from J, with 4 bases between. This CDR3 is built from 12 residues. The CDR3 nucleotides read TGTGCCAGCAGTTACTTCGGCGGGGAGCTGTTTTTT. As protein: CASSYFGGELFF.

This rearrangement joins TRBV7-8 to TRBJ2-3, with 13 bases matching TRBD2. After removal of 5 bases from V and 0 bases from J, the junction contained 8 bases not matched to a gene. Germline loops: CDR1 SGHVS, CDR2 FQNEAQ. The CDR3 runs 18 residues. This CDR3 reads CASSASLAGGASTDTQYF. CDR3 coding DNA: TGTGCCAGCAGCGCTTCACTAGCGGGGGGGGCCAGCACAGATACGCAGTATTTT. Complete variable domain (other parts from reference TRBV7-8 and TRBJ2-3): GAGVSQSPRYKVAKRGQDVALRCDPISGHVSLFWYQQALGQGPEFLTYFQNEAQLDKSGLPSDRFFAERPEGSVSTLKIQRTQQEDSAVYLCASSASLAGGASTDTQYFGPGTRLTVL.

This chain uses TRBV6-5 with TRBJ2-2, with TRBD1 matching 7 bases. The CDR3 has 15 amino acids. With V trimmed by 5 bases and J by 6 bases, 9 bases remained unmatched. Germline V CDR1 and CDR2: MNHEY, SVGAGI. CDR3 bases: TGTGCCAGCAGTCCCGACAGGGTTGGCGCCGGGGAGCTGTTTTTT. This gives the protein CASSPDRVGAGELFF.

The V gene is TRBV13, the J gene TRBJ2-2, with 10 bases lining up with TRBD2. Looked up from germline, CDR1 is PRHDT and CDR2 is FYEKMQ (reference sequence). Trimming removed 2 bases from V and 7 bases from J; junction bases left unmatched: 4. The CDR3 has 15 residues. CDR3 loop: CASSLLAGAGGELFF. The CDR3 nucleotides read TGTGCCAGCAGCTTACTAGCGGGGGCAGGCGGGGAGCTGTTTTTT.

The chain joins TRBV12-3 or TRBV12-4 to TRBJ1-5, with unresolved D. The V end was cut by 5 bases, the J end by 3 bases, with 8 bases between. The CDR3 is 13 residues long. Here the CDR3 reads CASSLTHNQPQHF. The CDR3 coding sequence is TGTGCCAGCAGTCTGACACACAATCAGCCCCAGCATTTT.

The rearrangement uses TRBV19 and TRBJ2-7, with D uncertain. The CDR3 has 13 residues. The V and J ends lost 11 bases and 4 bases respectively, with 18 bases between them. Germline V gene data show CDR1 as LNHDA and CDR2 as SQIVND (reference sequence). The CDR3 DNA reads as TGTGCCTCTCCACGGTGTCTCCCATACGAGCAGTACTTC. As protein: CASPRCLPYEQYF. Drawing the rest from reference TRBV19 and TRBJ2-7, the complete variable domain is DGGITQSPKYLFRKEGQNVTLSCEQNLNHDAMYWYRQDPGQGLRLIYYSQIVNDFQKGDIAEGYSVSREKKESFPLTVTSAQKNPTAFYLCASPRCLPYEQYFGPGTRLTVT.

This chain joins TRBV6-4 and TRBJ2-3; TRBD2 aligns across 12 bases. Germline loops: CDR1 MRHNA, CDR2 SNTAGT. The trim removed 4 bases at V and 2 bases at J, leaving 4 bases unmatched. The length of the CDR3 is 16 residues. CDR3: CASSGLAGAYTDTQYF. Written as DNA, the CDR3 is TGTGCCAGCAGTGGACTAGCGGGGGCATACACAGATACGCAGTATTTT.

The CDR3 bases are TGTGCCAGCAGCTTAGGAGGCAGGGGGAATGAAAAACTGTTTTTT. Translating it yields CASSLGGRGNEKLFF. The chain carries TRBV7-8 and TRBJ1-4; 7 bases are shared with TRBD1. The CDR3 has 15 residues. Per germline, CDR1 SGHVS and CDR2 FQNEAQ. V trimming: 1 base; J trimming: 5 bases; junction bases outside the gene matches: 4.

The rearrangement uses TRBV11-2 and TRBJ2-1; TRBD2 matches at 7 bases. The CDR3 consists of 19 residues. CDR1 SGHAT and CDR2 FQNNGV come from the germline V gene. Trimming cost V 2 bases and J 5 bases; bases outside gene matches: 18. DNA for the CDR3: TGTGCCAGCAGCTTAAAGAGGAAAGCTAGCGGTAACCTAAACAATGAGCAGTTCTTC. It specifies CASSLKRKASGNLNNEQFF.

This chain links TRBV7-9 with TRBJ2-3, with 8 bases fitting TRBD2. The CDR3 extends over 14 amino acids. Germline-derived CDR1 and CDR2 are SEHNR and FQNEAQ (reference sequence). Trimming cost V 5 bases and J 6 bases; bases outside gene matches: 7. The DNA for the CDR3 is TGTGCCAGCAGCCCCGGACTAGCAGGGGATACGCAGTATTTT. Protein sequence: CASSPGLAGDTQYF. Together with reference TRBV7-9 and TRBJ2-3, the CDR3 gives the full variable domain: DTGVSQNPRHKITKRGQNVTFRCDPISEHNRLYWYRQTLGQGPEFLTYFQNEAQLEKSRLLSDRFSAERPKGSFSTLEIQRTEQGDSAMYLCASSPGLAGDTQYFGPGTRLTVL.

The chain links TRBV2 to TRBJ1-1, with no clear D. The germline CDR1 and CDR2 sequences are SNHLY and FYNNEI. V lost 6 bases and J lost 0, with 8 bases in between. The CDR3 loop spans 13 amino acids. The CDR3 DNA reads as TGTGCCAGCAGGTTACATGTGAACACTGAAGCTTTCTTT. Residues: CASRLHVNTEAFF.

The chain is built from TRBV11-2 and TRBJ1-5; 7 bases agree with TRBD1. The J segment lost 5 bases and the V segment lost 5 bases, leaving 3 bases of the junction unmatched. Germline V gives CDR1 SGHAT, CDR2 FQNNGV. CDR3 length equals 13 residues. Here the CDR3 reads CASSLGTDQPQHF. The CDR3 DNA reads as TGTGCCAGCAGCCTAGGGACAGATCAGCCCCAGCATTTT.

A single count supports this clone. This chain links TRBV6-1 with TRBJ1-1, with 7 positions matching TRBD1. CDR1 is MNHNS and CDR2 is SASEGT in the germline V gene. V was pared by 1 base and J by 1 base, with 0 bases of the junction left unmatched. The CDR3 has 14 amino acids. The CDR3 DNA follows: TGTGCCAGCAGTGAAGGGACAGGGAACACTGAAGCTTTCTTT. Translated: CASSEGTGNTEAFF.

This chain joins TRBV28 and TRBJ2-5; 7 bases match TRBD2. V shed 3 bases and J 4 bases; nucleotides not matched to a gene: 2. Germline V gives CDR1 MDHEN, CDR2 SYDVKM. The CDR3 is 13 amino acids. CDR3 DNA sequence: TGTGCCAGCAGTTTCAGGGAGGGAGAGACCCAGTACTTC. It encodes CASSFREGETQYF.

The V call is TRBV2, the J call TRBJ1-6; tentative D call: TRBD1 (5 bases). Germline-derived CDR1 and CDR2 are SNHLY and FYNNEI. V lost 8 bases and J lost 9, with 20 bases in between. The length of the CDR3 is 15 residues. The DNA for the CDR3 is TGTGCCAGCGAGATGAGTAAGGGGTTAATTTCACCCCTCCACTTT. It encodes CASEMSKGLISPLHF.

CDR3: CASSLGARGTGELFF. The CDR3 DNA is TGCGCCAGCAGCTTGGGAGCTCGGGGGACCGGGGAGCTGTTTTTT. The V gene is TRBV5-1, the J gene TRBJ2-2; possibly TRBD2 for D (6 bases). CDR3 length equals 15 residues. CDR1 is SGHRS and CDR2 is YFSETQ in the germline V gene. V was pared by 0 bases and J by 5 bases, with 11 bases between.

This clone has just one count. The rearrangement joins TRBV6-1 to TRBJ2-2, with TRBD1 matching 7 bases. Germline values: CDR1 MNHNS, CDR2 SASEGT. The CDR3 consists of 17 residues. With 2 bases clipped from V and 0 bases from J, the junction kept 6 bases outside the gene matches. The CDR3 region has the DNA TGTGCCAGCAGTGAAACGTTAGGGGGCGCGAACACCGGGGAGCTGTTTTTT. This sequence encodes CASSETLGGANTGELFF.

The genes are TRBV5-1 and TRBJ2-6; a possible D gene is TRBD1 (6 bases). V shed 5 bases and J shed 0 bases, with 9 bases lying between them. CDR3 length: 15 residues. Germline V gives CDR1 SGHRS, CDR2 YFSETQ. The CDR3 region has the DNA TGCGCCAGCAGAATAGGGGGCTCTGGGGCCAACGTCCTGACTTTC. This encodes CASRIGGSGANVLTF. Together with reference TRBV5-1 and TRBJ2-6, the CDR3 gives the full variable domain: KAGVTQTPRYLIKTRGQQVTLSCSPISGHRSVSWYQQTPGQGLQFLFEYFSETQRNKGNFPGRFSGRQFSNSRSEMNVSTLELGDSALYLCASRIGGSGANVLTFGAGSRLTVL.

The CDR3 coding sequence is TGTGCCAGCAGCCGAGGCGGGGGGGGCTCCTACAATGAGCAGTTCTTC. It yields the protein CASSRGGGGSYNEQFF. The chain links TRBV7-6 to TRBJ2-1, with 9 bases matching TRBD2. V shed 5 bases, J shed 0 bases, and the junction held 5 bases outside the gene matches. Germline-derived CDR1 and CDR2 are SGHVS and FNYEAQ. The length of the CDR3 is 16 residues.

The chain carries TRBV5-1 and TRBJ2-3, with D uncertain. The germline V and J ends were trimmed by 1 base and 4 bases, with 10 bases remaining between them. The CDR3 has 14 residues. CDR1 is SGHRS and CDR2 is YFSETQ in the germline V gene. CDR3 sequence (DNA): TGCGCCAGCAGCTTGAACGGGTTCGCAGATACGCAGTATTTT. Translation gives CASSLNGFADTQYF.